Presented here are 6 T cell receptor beta chains from one specimen sequenced in a study of blood T cells in healthy people across ages. A second roughly 7 to 12 cycle PCR used barcoded and J-beta primers. TCRdb redid the calling of the 5' RACE reads with MiXCR, one entry per CDR3 protein. The table has 750,000 to 950,000 distinct CDR3 sequences, roughly 24% seen once; the top ten hold approximately 2.9%. These data were likewise used in another study, on T cells of mothers and their children.

The sequenced sample consisted of blood. Receptor source: a boy aged 5-17 years in good health.

The rearrangement links TRBV14 to TRBJ1-1, with D maybe TRBD1 (6 bases). CDR1 is SGHDN and CDR2 is FVKESK in the germline V gene. V gave up 4 bases and J gave up 5 bases, with 17 bases separating them. The CDR3 has 15 amino acids. CDR3 DNA: TGTGCCAGCAGCCCCCCTTGGACAGTAGGAACTGAAGCTTTCTTT. Translating it yields CASSPPWTVGTEAFF.

The chain has TRBV6-6 and TRBJ1-4, with D unclear. The CDR3 is made up of 13 amino acids. Germline values: CDR1 MNHNY, CDR2 SVGAGI (reference sequence). The V end lost 6 bases, the J end lost 6 bases, and 11 bases lay between the germline ends. The CDR3 nucleotides read TGTGCCAGCAGCTTCCCGGCGGATGAAAAACTGTTTTTT. As protein: CASSFPADEKLFF.

The table lists this clonotype with a few counts. V and J are TRBV20-1 and TRBJ2-5, with 11 nucleotides matching TRBD2. The DNA end is more similar to TRBJ2-1, so the J call may be wrong. The germline CDR1 and CDR2 sequences are DFQATT and SNEGSKA (reference sequence). The CDR3 runs 14 residues. The CDR3 DNA follows: TGCAGTGCCTCCGGGACTAGCGGTTACAATGAGCAGTTCTTC. Encoded protein: CSASGTSGYNEQFF.

The chain links TRBV6-5 to TRBJ1-4; D not certain. Trimming removed 5 bases at V and 4 bases at J, with 14 bases between. Per the germline V gene, CDR1 is MNHEY and CDR2 is SVGAGI. This CDR3 has 15 amino acids. CDR3 DNA: TGTGCCAGCAGTCGACGGCCGGGCGTTAATGAAAAACTGTTTTTT. Its translation: CASSRRPGVNEKLFF.

This clonotype was counted only a few times. The chain recombines TRBV5-5 with TRBJ1-5, with D maybe TRBD1 (5 bases). Trimming cost V 4 bases and J 1 base, with 12 bases left between them. The CDR3 loop spans 15 amino acids. Germline V gene sequence: CDR1 SGHKS, CDR2 YYEKEE (reference sequence). CDR3 DNA: TGTGCCAGCAGCCTCCGGGACGCCAGCAATCAGCCCCAGCATTTT. Its translation: CASSLRDASNQPQHF.

This clonotype was detected only a few times. The V call is TRBV2, the J call TRBJ2-7, with TRBD2 identical over 8 bases. With 11 bases clipped from V and 0 bases from J, the junction kept 9 bases outside the gene matches. Germline CDR1 reads SNHLY; CDR2 reads FYNNEI. The CDR3 totals 14 residues. CDR3 sequence reads: CAVDSGGRSYEQYF. CDR3 sequence (DNA): TGTGCCGTGGACAGCGGGGGCCGCTCCTACGAGCAGTACTTC.